These 5 T cell receptor beta chains came from one sample sequenced in a study of blood T cells in healthy people across ages. A second PCR of roughly 7 to 11 cycles used a sample-barcoded 5' primer and a J-beta primer mix. TCRdb itself ran the 5' RACE reads through MiXCR, one entry per CDR3 protein. The data show just under 900,000 distinct CDR3 sequences, around 26% seen once. Source material: blood. Receptor source: a woman over 75 in good health.

The rearrangement uses TRBV12-3 or TRBV12-4 and TRBJ1-4; D remains ambiguous. The CDR3 is 14 amino acids. Trimming took 4 bases from V and 0 from J, leaving 6 bases between them. The CDR3 bases are TGTGCCAGCAGTTGGGGATCAACTAATGAAAAACTGTTTTTT. Translated, it gives CASSWGSTNEKLFF.

This clonotype was seen at least ten times. This chain links TRBV27 with TRBJ2-3, with 10 bases identical to TRBD2. Germline V gene data show CDR1 as MNHEY and CDR2 as SMNVEV (reference sequence). The CDR3 totals 16 residues. V gave up 0 bases and J gave up 8 bases; unmatched junction bases: 8. The CDR3 nucleotides are TGTGCCAGCAGTTTATCCCCCGGGACTAGCGCCGGTACGCAGTATTTT. It encodes CASSLSPGTSAGTQYF.

There are many counts of this clonotype. The chain employs TRBV7-2 and TRBJ2-5, with 12 nucleotides matching TRBD2. Trimming took 5 bases from V and 5 from J; bases not matched to a gene: 12. The CDR3 length is 17 residues. Germline-derived CDR1 and CDR2 are SGHTA and FQGNSA. CDR3 region: CASSRRTSGVLLETQYF. CDR3 bases: TGTGCCAGCAGCCGAAGGACTAGCGGGGTCCTGCTGGAGACCCAGTACTTC.

The chain uses TRBV12-3 or TRBV12-4 and TRBJ2-5; 8 bases align to TRBD2. V trimming: 7 bases; J trimming: 5 bases; junction bases outside the gene matches: 15. The CDR3 covers 16 residues. The CDR3 nucleotides read TGTGCCAGCAACGAACTCGGGCTAGCGGGTAGGGAGACCCAGTACTTC. Its protein product is CASNELGLAGRETQYF.

The rearrangement uses TRBV28 and TRBJ2-7; D gene unclear. The CDR3 is 13 amino acids. Trimming stripped 7 bases from V and 3 bases from J, with 13 bases between. CDR1 and CDR2 (germline): MDHEN, SYDVKM. The CDR3 DNA reads as TGTGCCAGCACCCGGGCCATGGGCTACGAGCAGTACTTC. Translated, it gives CASTRAMGYEQYF.